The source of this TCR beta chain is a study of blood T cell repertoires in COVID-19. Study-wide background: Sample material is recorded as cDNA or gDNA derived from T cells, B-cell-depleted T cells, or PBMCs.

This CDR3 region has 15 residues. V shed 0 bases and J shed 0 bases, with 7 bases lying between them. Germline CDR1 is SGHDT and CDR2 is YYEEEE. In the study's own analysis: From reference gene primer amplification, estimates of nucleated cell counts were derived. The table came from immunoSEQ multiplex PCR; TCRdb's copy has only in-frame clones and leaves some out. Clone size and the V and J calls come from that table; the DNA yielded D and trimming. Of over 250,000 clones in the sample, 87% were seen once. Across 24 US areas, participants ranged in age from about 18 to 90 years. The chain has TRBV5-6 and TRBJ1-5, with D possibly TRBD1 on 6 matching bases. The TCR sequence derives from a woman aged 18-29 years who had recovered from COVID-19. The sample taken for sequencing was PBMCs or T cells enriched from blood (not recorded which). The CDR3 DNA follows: TGTGCCAGCAGCTTGGGGGGGCCTAGCAATCAGCCCCAGCATTTT. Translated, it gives CASSLGGPSNQPQHF.